This paragraph reports one TCR beta chain. Its antigen is undetermined. These data are taken from a study of cytomegalovirus exposure and HLA in healthy donors. PCR used 60 Vbeta primers and 13 Jbeta primers. Some clones are missing from TCRdb's copy, which holds only in-frame ones; the method was immunoSEQ multiplex PCR. Counted here are about 120,000 clones, over 75% occurring once; the ten biggest clones make up 11%. The CDR3 extends over 18 amino acids. With 2 bases clipped from V and 1 base from J, the junction kept 6 bases outside the gene matches. Germline V gene data show CDR1 as MDHEN and CDR2 as SYDVKM. Study conclusions and caveats: In vitro testing confirmed a few CMV-associated chains as specific for CMV antigens.

Sequencing was carried out using PBMCs. The receptor's source is a man aged 35-49 years in good health and CMV-seropositive. V and J are TRBV28 and TRBJ2-3; the match to TRBD2 covers 13 bases. In DNA, the CDR3 is TGTGCCAGCAGTTTAGAAGTCGGGACTAGCGGGGGCACAGATACGCAGTATTTT. It codes for CASSLEVGTSGGTDTQYF.